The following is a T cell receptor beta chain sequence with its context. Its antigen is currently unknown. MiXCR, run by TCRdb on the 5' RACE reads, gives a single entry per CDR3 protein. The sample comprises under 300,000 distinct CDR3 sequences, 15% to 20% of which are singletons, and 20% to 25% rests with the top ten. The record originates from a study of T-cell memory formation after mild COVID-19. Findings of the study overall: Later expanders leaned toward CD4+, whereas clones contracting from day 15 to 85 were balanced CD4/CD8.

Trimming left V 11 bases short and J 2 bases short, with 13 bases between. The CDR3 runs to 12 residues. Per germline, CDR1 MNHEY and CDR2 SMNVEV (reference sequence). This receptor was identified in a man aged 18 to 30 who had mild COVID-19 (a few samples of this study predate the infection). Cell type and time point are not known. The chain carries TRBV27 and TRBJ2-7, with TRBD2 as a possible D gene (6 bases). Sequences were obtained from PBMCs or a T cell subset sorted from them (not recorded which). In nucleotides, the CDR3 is TGTGCCGCGGGGCGGGTTCCCTACGAGCAGTACTTC. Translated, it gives CAAGRVPYEQYF.